The 22 T cell receptor beta chains below come from one sample, sequenced in a study of blood T cell repertoires in COVID-19. Libraries were prepared by immunoSEQ multiplex PCR; TCRdb keeps only in-frame clonotypes and omits some of them. The table shows hundreds of thousands of clones, with roughly 88% occurring only once. Sequencing was carried out using PBMCs or T cells enriched from blood (not recorded which). The receptors were sampled from a woman in her twenties or thirties who had recovered from COVID-19.

This clone was seen a handful of times. The chain employs TRBV5-5 and TRBJ2-5; 7 bases are a match to TRBD1. Germline CDR1 SGHKS, CDR2 YYEKEE (reference sequence). V trimming: 4 bases; J trimming: 2 bases; junction bases outside the gene matches: 2. The CDR3 runs 13 residues. CDR3 in amino acids: CASSHRGQETQYF. The DNA of the CDR3 is TGTGCCAGCAGCCACAGGGGTCAAGAGACCCAGTACTTC.

The CDR3 sequence: CASSTGDDTEAFF. Here the CDR3 DNA reads TGTGCCAGCAGCACAGGGGACGACACTGAAGCTTTCTTT. The J gene is TRBJ1-1, the V gene TRBV9, with 7 bases lining up with TRBD1. V was pared by 4 bases and J by 3 bases, with 3 bases of the junction left unmatched. Germline CDR1 reads SGDLS; CDR2 reads YYNGEE. There are 13 residues in the CDR3.

The chain carries TRBV4-3 and TRBJ2-3; 8 nucleotides match TRBD2. CDR1 is LGHNA and CDR2 is YSLEER in the germline V gene. The CDR3 has 17 residues. J gave up 0 bases and V 2 bases, and 7 bases lay outside the gene matches. The CDR3, as DNA: TGCGCCAGCAGCCAAAAGACCGGGACTAGAAGCACAGATACGCAGTATTTT. It yields the protein CASSQKTGTRSTDTQYF.

The chain couples TRBV4-1 to TRBJ2-7, with D unresolved. The CDR3 has 15 amino acids. The germline V gene has CDR1 MGHRA and CDR2 YSYEKL. V lost 4 bases and J lost 3, with 16 bases in between. CDR3 residues: CASSLSPSHNYEQYF. The DNA for the CDR3 is TGCGCCAGCAGCCTTTCCCCCTCCCACAACTACGAGCAGTACTTC.

This chain joins TRBV10-3 and TRBJ1-1, with 7 positions matching TRBD1. The CDR3 length is 20 residues. The ends lost 5 bases at V and 1 base at J; junction bases unmatched: 22. Germline loops: CDR1 ENHRY, CDR2 SYGVKD. CDR3 residues: CAISMRGLSLVSVENTEAFF. CDR3 coding DNA: TGTGCCATCAGTATGAGGGGGCTTAGTCTGGTGTCGGTCGAGAACACTGAAGCTTTCTTT.

The rearrangement joins TRBV14 to TRBJ2-1, with 9 positions matching TRBD1. The length of the CDR3 is 15 residues. The V and J ends lost 4 bases and 7 bases, in that order; junction bases with no gene match: 8. Germline V CDR1 and CDR2: SGHDN, FVKESK. CDR3 protein: CASSRRDREKNEQFF. CDR3 coding DNA: TGTGCCAGCAGCCGCCGGGACAGGGAAAAAAATGAGCAGTTCTTC.

This sequence joins TRBV9 and TRBJ2-3; D is undetermined. The length of the CDR3 is 13 residues. CDR1 and CDR2 (germline): SGDLS, YYNGEE. V lost 2 bases and J 4 bases, leaving 8 bases between the germline ends. CDR3 sequence reads: CASSVGGPDTQYF. In DNA, the CDR3 is TGTGCCAGCAGCGTTGGTGGGCCAGATACGCAGTATTTT.

The rearrangement uses TRBV12-3 or TRBV12-4 and TRBJ2-2; the D gene is possibly TRBD2 (5 bases). The CDR3 totals 13 residues. V lost 1 base and J lost 6, with 6 bases in between. CDR3 DNA: TGTGCCAGCAGTTTAGGGGGAGCCGGGGAGCTGTTTTTT. This translates into CASSLGGAGELFF.

The chain couples TRBV2 to TRBJ2-4; 9 bases align to TRBD1. The CDR3 runs to 14 residues. Germline assignment: CDR1 SNHLY and CDR2 FYNNEI. Trimming took 7 bases from V and 4 from J; bases not matched to a gene: 5. Here the CDR3 DNA reads TGTGCCAGCAATCCGGGACAGGGTAAAAACATTCAGTACTTC. Residues: CASNPGQGKNIQYF.

V usage is TRBV7-9 and J usage is TRBJ2-2, with a tentative D call TRBD2 (6 bases). V was trimmed by 3 bases and J by 7 bases, leaving 15 bases between them. Per germline, CDR1 SEHNR and CDR2 FQNEAQ (reference sequence). This CDR3 has 15 amino acids. CDR3 in amino acids: CASSLLRERNGELFF. CDR3 nucleotide sequence: TGTGCCAGCAGCTTGTTACGGGAGCGTAACGGGGAGCTGTTTTTT. Full variable domain (rest looked up from reference TRBV7-9 and TRBJ2-2): DTGVSQNPRHKITKRGQNVTFRCDPISEHNRLYWYRQTLGQGPEFLTYFQNEAQLEKSRLLSDRFSAERPKGSFSTLEIQRTEQGDSAMYLCASSLLRERNGELFFGEGSRLTVL.

The chain employs TRBV5-6 and TRBJ1-4; D ambiguous. The CDR3 has 12 residues. Germline loops: CDR1 SGHDT, CDR2 YYEEEE. The V and J ends lost 4 bases and 6 bases respectively, with 7 bases between them. DNA for the CDR3: TGTGCCAGCAGCATTAGTGATGAAAAACTGTTTTTT. It specifies CASSISDEKLFF.

The genes are TRBV19 and TRBJ2-5, with D unresolved. CDR1 is LNHDA, CDR2 SQIVND, per germline (reference sequence). The V gene lost 0 bases and the J gene lost 5 bases, with 16 bases spanning the gap. This CDR3 region has 16 residues. CDR3 protein: CASSIERSRGHETQYF. The CDR3 region has the DNA TGTGCCAGTAGTATAGAAAGATCAAGAGGTCACGAGACCCAGTACTTC.

The chain is built from TRBV5-1 and TRBJ2-5; 12 nucleotides agree with TRBD2. The CDR3 totals 16 residues. CDR1 SGHRS and CDR2 YFSETQ come from the germline V gene. The J segment lost 2 bases and the V segment lost 4 bases, leaving 6 bases of the junction unmatched. In DNA, the CDR3 is TGCGCCAGCAGCATCAGGACTAGCGGGGCTCAAGAGACCCAGTACTTC. As protein: CASSIRTSGAQETQYF.

J is TRBJ2-4 and V is TRBV5-1, with a possible D match to TRBD2 (5 bases). The CDR3 runs 13 residues. V was pared by 6 bases and J by 9 bases, with 16 bases between. CDR1 is SGHRS and CDR2 is YFSETQ in the germline V gene. CDR3 region: CASNPMGEGIQYF. CDR3 DNA sequence: TGCGCCAGCAACCCGATGGGCGAGGGCATTCAGTACTTC.

CDR3 DNA: TGCGCCAGCAGCACCGGGACTCAGCGAGACAATGAGCAGTTCTTC. The encoded protein is CASSTGTQRDNEQFF. The V gene is TRBV23-1, the J gene TRBJ2-1, with D perhaps TRBD2 (6 bases). TRBV23-1 is noted as an ORF with a role that remains uncertain. Trimming left V 6 bases short and J 5 bases short, with 17 bases between. This CDR3 is built from 15 residues.

The chain carries TRBV19 and TRBJ2-5; 9 nucleotides agree with TRBD2. Germline CDR1 is LNHDA and CDR2 is SQIVND (reference sequence). This CDR3 region has 14 residues. V shed 6 bases, J shed 5 bases, and the junction held 7 bases outside the gene matches. In DNA, the CDR3 is TGTGCCAGTAGGAGCGGGGGGACGGTGGAGACCCAGTACTTC. Its translation: CASRSGGTVETQYF.

Concerning this clone itself: Other DNA sequences in this specimen translate into the identical CDR3. The J gene is TRBJ1-1, the V gene TRBV7-9; maybe TRBD1 (6 bases). CDR1 SEHNR and CDR2 FQNEAQ come from the germline V gene (reference sequence). This CDR3 is 15 amino acids long. The V gene lost 3 bases and the J gene lost 0 bases, with 11 bases spanning the gap. The CDR3 loop reads CASSLVRGLNTEAFF. In nucleotides, the CDR3 is TGTGCCAGCAGCTTGGTCAGGGGACTGAACACTGAAGCTTTCTTT.

The V gene is TRBV28, the J gene TRBJ2-3, with TRBD2 identical over 16 bases. CDR3 length: 19 amino acids. Per the germline V gene, CDR1 is MDHEN and CDR2 is SYDVKM. Unmatched junction bases numbered 5, after V lost 0 bases and J lost 2 bases. CDR3 in DNA: TGTGCCAGCAGTTTATGGGTTGGGACTAGCGGGGGGGTCACAGATACGCAGTATTTT. Amino acids: CASSLWVGTSGGVTDTQYF.

The genes are TRBV5-4 and TRBJ2-3; TRBD1 agrees at 8 bases. Germline assignment: CDR1 SGHNT and CDR2 YYREEE (reference sequence). V was pared by 0 bases and J by 5 bases, with 5 bases of the junction left unmatched. The CDR3 is made up of 15 amino acids. CDR3 in amino acids: CASSLAQGALDTQYF. The CDR3 DNA is TGTGCCAGCAGCTTGGCCCAGGGGGCTTTAGATACGCAGTATTTT.

V and J are TRBV28 and TRBJ2-1, with 11 bases lining up with TRBD2. J gave up 9 bases and V 5 bases, and 12 bases lay outside the gene matches. The CDR3 has 16 residues. CDR1 and CDR2 (germline): MDHEN, SYDVKM. The CDR3 DNA sequence: TGTGCCAGCAGTCCCTTAGCGGGAGGGCCTTTTGGTGAGCAGTTCTTC. This encodes CASSPLAGGPFGEQFF.

The chain recombines TRBV27 with TRBJ2-7, with 10 bases matching TRBD2. The CDR3 extends over 14 amino acids. V shed 5 bases, J shed 4 bases, and the junction held 5 bases outside the gene matches. The germline V gene encodes CDR1 MNHEY and CDR2 SMNVEV (reference sequence). The CDR3 loop reads CASSPSGSGYEQYF. The DNA for the CDR3 is TGTGCCAGCAGTCCTAGCGGGAGTGGGTACGAGCAGTACTTC.

The CDR3 is CASSPGQGENTEAFF. In nucleotides, the CDR3 is TGTGCCAGCAGCCCCGGACAGGGCGAGAACACTGAAGCTTTCTTT. The genes are TRBV14 and TRBJ1-1, with 8 positions matching TRBD1. This CDR3 is built from 15 residues. V lost 4 bases to trimming and J lost 1 base; unmatched junction nucleotides: 5. Looked up from germline, CDR1 is SGHDN and CDR2 is FVKESK.